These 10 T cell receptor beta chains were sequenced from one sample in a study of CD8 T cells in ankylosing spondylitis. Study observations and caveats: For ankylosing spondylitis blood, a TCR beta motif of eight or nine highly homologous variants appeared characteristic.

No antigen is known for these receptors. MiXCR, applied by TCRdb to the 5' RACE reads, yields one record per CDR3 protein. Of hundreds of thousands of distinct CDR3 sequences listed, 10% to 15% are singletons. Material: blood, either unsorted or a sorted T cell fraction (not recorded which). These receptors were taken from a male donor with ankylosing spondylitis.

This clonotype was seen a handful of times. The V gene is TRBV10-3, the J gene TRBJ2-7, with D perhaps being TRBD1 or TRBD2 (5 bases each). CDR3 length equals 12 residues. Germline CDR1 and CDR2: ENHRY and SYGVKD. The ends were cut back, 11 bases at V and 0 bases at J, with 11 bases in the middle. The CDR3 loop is CAARDASYEQYF. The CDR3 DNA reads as TGTGCCGCCAGGGACGCCTCCTACGAGCAGTACTTC.

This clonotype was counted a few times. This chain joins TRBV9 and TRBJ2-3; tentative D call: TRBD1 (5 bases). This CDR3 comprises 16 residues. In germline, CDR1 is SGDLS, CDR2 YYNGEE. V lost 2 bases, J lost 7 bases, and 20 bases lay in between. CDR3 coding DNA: TGTGCCAGCAGCGTTGGGCCGCAGGGCGATGAATATACGCAGTATTTT. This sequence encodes CASSVGPQGDEYTQYF.

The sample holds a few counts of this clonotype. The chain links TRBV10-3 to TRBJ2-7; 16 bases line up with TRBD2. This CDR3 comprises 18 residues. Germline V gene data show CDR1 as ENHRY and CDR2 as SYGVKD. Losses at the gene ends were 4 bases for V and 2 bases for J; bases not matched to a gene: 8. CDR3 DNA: TGTGCCATCAGTGCTCCCCCCGGGACTAGCGGGAGGGCCTACGAGCAGTACTTC. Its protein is CAISAPPGTSGRAYEQYF.

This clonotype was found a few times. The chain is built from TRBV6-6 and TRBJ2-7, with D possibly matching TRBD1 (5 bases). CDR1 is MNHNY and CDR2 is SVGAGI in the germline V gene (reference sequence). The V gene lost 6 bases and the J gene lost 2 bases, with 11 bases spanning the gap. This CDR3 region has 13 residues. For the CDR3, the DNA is TGTGCCAGCAGCGCAGGGTCTCCCTACGAGCAGTACTTC. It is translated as CASSAGSPYEQYF.

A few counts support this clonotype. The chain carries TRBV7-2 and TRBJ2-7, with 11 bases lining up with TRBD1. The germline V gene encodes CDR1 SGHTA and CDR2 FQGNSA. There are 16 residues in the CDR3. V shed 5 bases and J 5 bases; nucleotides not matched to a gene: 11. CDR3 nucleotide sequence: TGTGCCAGCAGCACTTCCCGGGACAGGGGGGCCCACGAGCAGTACTTC. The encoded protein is CASSTSRDRGAHEQYF.

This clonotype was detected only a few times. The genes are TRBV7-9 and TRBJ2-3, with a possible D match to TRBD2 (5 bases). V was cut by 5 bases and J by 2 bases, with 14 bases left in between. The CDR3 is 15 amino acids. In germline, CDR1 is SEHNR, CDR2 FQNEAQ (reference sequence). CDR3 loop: CASSPRGQFTDTQYF. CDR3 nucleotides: TGTGCCAGCAGCCCAAGAGGGCAATTCACAGATACGCAGTATTTT.

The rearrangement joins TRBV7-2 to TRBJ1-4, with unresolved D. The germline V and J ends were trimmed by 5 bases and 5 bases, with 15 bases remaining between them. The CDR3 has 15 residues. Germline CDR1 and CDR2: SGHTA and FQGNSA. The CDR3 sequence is CASSRSRAENEKLFF. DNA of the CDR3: TGTGCCAGCAGCCGGAGCCGGGCCGAGAATGAAAAACTGTTTTTT.

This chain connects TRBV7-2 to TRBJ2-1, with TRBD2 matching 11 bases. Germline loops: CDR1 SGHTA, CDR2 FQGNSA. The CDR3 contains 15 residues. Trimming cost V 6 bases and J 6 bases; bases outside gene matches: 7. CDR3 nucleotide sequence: TGTGCCAGCAGGAGGGCTAGCGGGGGGCTCAATGAGCAGTTCTTC. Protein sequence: CASRRASGGLNEQFF.

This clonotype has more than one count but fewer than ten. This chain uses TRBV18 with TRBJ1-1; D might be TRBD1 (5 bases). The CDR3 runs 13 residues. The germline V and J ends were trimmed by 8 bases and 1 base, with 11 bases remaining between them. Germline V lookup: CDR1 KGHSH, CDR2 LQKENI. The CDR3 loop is CASDSQGNTEAFF. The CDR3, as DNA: TGTGCCAGCGACAGTCAGGGGAACACTGAAGCTTTCTTT.

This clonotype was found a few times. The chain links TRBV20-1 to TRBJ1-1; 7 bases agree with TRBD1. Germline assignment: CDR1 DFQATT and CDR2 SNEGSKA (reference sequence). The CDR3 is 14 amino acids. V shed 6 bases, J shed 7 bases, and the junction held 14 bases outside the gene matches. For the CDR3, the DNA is TGCAGTGCCCCAAGAGGCACAGGGGCAATTGAAGCTTTCTTT. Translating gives CSAPRGTGAIEAFF.